These 25 T cell receptor beta chains share one sample of origin, sequenced in a study of cytomegalovirus exposure and HLA in healthy donors. Primers for the PCR totalled 60 Vbeta and 13 Jbeta. TCRdb's copy holds only in-frame clones and misses some; the assay was immunoSEQ multiplex PCR. This repertoire shows some 98,000 clones, approximately 78% found once; its top ten account for 1.4%. Sequencing input: PBMCs. The receptor set was obtained from a man aged 40-49 years in good health and CMV-seronegative.

The chain combines TRBV30 with TRBJ1-6; the match to TRBD1 covers 9 bases. Germline V CDR1 and CDR2: GTSNPN, SVGIG (reference sequence). This CDR3 is 16 amino acids long. The trim removed 4 bases at V and 10 bases at J, leaving 14 bases unmatched. CDR3 sequence reads: CAWMINRDRVESPLHF. The CDR3 nucleotides are TGTGCCTGGATGATAAACCGGGACAGGGTGGAATCACCCCTCCACTTT. Combining the CDR3 with reference TRBV30 and TRBJ1-6 gives the whole variable domain SQTIHQWPATLVQPVGSPLSLECTVEGTSNPNLYWYRQAAGRGLQLLFYSVGIGQISSEVPQNLSASRPQDRQFILSSKKLLLSDSGFYLCAWMINRDRVESPLHFGNGTRLTVT.

The gene calls are TRBV7-9 and TRBJ2-7; 7 positions agree with TRBD2. Germline trimming cut 8 bases from V and 7 bases from J; bases unmatched to any gene: 5. The germline V gene has CDR1 SEHNR and CDR2 FQNEAQ (reference sequence). This CDR3 spans 11 amino acids. CDR3 residues: CASGGGEEQYF. The DNA of the CDR3 is TGTGCCAGCGGGGGGGGTGAGGAGCAGTACTTC.

This clone was seen a single time. This sequence joins TRBV29-1 and TRBJ1-1; 8 bases match TRBD1. This CDR3 comprises 18 residues. Germline CDR1 and CDR2: SQVTM and ANQGSEA. Trimming took 4 bases from V and 5 from J; bases not matched to a gene: 21. The CDR3 region is CSVVGGAGGEGMRTEAFF. DNA of the CDR3: TGCAGCGTTGTTGGGGGGGCAGGGGGCGAGGGAATGAGGACTGAAGCTTTCTTT.

The chain uses TRBV14 and TRBJ1-5; no reliable D call. CDR1 is SGHDN, CDR2 FVKESK, per germline. CDR3 length: 13 amino acids. Deletions cut 1 base from V and 3 bases from J, with 4 bases between. The CDR3 coding sequence is TGTGCCAGCAGCCAAGGACTCAATCAGCCCCAGCATTTT. The encoded protein is CASSQGLNQPQHF.

The CDR3 sequence is CASSLAGGTPQETQYF. In nucleotides, the CDR3 is TGCGCCAGCAGCTTGGCCGGAGGGACTCCTCAAGAGACCCAGTACTTC. The genes are TRBV5-1 and TRBJ2-5; tentative D call: TRBD2 (6 bases). In germline, CDR1 is SGHRS, CDR2 YFSETQ. The germline V and J ends were trimmed by 0 bases and 2 bases, with 14 bases remaining between them. The CDR3 spans 16 residues.

This clone was found once. The CDR3 DNA follows: TGTGCCAGCAGCTTGCTGCTAGACGGCAGTAATTCACCCCTCCACTTT. Amino acids: CASSLLLDGSNSPLHF. This sequence joins TRBV5-6 and TRBJ1-6, with D unresolved. The ends were cut back, 1 base at V and 6 bases at J, with 14 bases in the middle. The CDR3 is made up of 16 amino acids. CDR1 and CDR2 (germline): SGHDT, YYEEEE. The entire variable domain, with the rest obtained from reference TRBV5-6 and TRBJ1-6, is as follows: DAGVTQSPTHLIKTRGQQVTLRCSPKSGHDTVSWYQQALGQGPQFIFQYYEEEERQRGNFPDRFSGHQFPNYSSELNVNALLLGDSALYLCASSLLLDGSNSPLHFGNGTRLTVT.

This chain links TRBV5-5 with TRBJ2-7; 10 bases fit TRBD1. The germline V gene has CDR1 SGHKS and CDR2 YYEKEE (reference sequence). The V gene end was trimmed by 4 bases and the J gene end by 1 base; junction bases not matched to a gene: 2. The CDR3 covers 14 residues. The CDR3 is CASSGTGASYEQYF. In DNA form, the CDR3 reads TGTGCCAGCAGCGGGACAGGGGCATCCTACGAGCAGTACTTC.

The chain joins TRBV5-1 to TRBJ2-3; the match to TRBD2 covers 10 bases. V shed 0 bases, J shed 1 base, and the junction held 2 bases outside the gene matches. CDR1 is SGHRS, CDR2 YFSETQ, per germline. There are 16 residues in the CDR3. CDR3 DNA sequence: TGCGCCAGCAGCTTGGGGGGGACTAGCGGCACAGATACGCAGTATTTT. Translation: CASSLGGTSGTDTQYF.

The CDR3 sequence is CASSVEISGNTIYF. The CDR3 DNA sequence: TGTGCCAGCAGTGTAGAAATATCTGGAAACACCATATATTTT. J is TRBJ1-3 and V is TRBV2; no firm D call. The CDR3 is 14 amino acids. Trimming left V 4 bases short and J 1 base short, with 8 bases between. CDR1 SNHLY and CDR2 FYNNEI come from the germline V gene. The whole variable domain, remainder taken from reference TRBV2 and TRBJ1-3, is EPEVTQTPSHQVTQMGQEVILRCVPISNHLYFYWYRQILGQKVEFLVSFYNNEISEKSEIFDDQFSVERPDGSNFTLKIRSTKLEDSAMYFCASSVEISGNTIYFGEGSWLTVV.

This chain connects TRBV29-1 to TRBJ2-5; D possibly corresponds to TRBD1 (6 bases). Between the trimmed V and J ends, which lost 4 bases and 2 bases, there was a span of 17 bases. Germline CDR1 SQVTM, CDR2 ANQGSEA. The CDR3 covers 15 residues. In DNA form, the CDR3 reads TGCAGCGTTGCCCCTTTCGACAGGCTTCAAGAGACCCAGTACTTC. Protein: CSVAPFDRLQETQYF.

The V gene is TRBV5-8, the J gene TRBJ1-5; TRBD1 might be the D (5 bases). The germline CDR1 and CDR2 sequences are SGHTS and YDEGEE. V lost 4 bases to trimming and J lost 4 bases, with 15 bases between them. There are 15 residues in the CDR3. In DNA, the CDR3 is TGTGCCAGCAGCAACTCCAGGGAACGGAATCAGCCCCAGCATTTT. This encodes CASSNSRERNQPQHF. Together with reference TRBV5-8 and TRBJ1-5, the CDR3 gives the full variable domain: EAGVTQSPTHLIKTRGQQATLRCSPISGHTSVYWYQQALGLGLQFLLWYDEGEERNRGNFPPRFSGRQFPNYSSELNVNALELEDSALYLCASSNSRERNQPQHFGDGTRLSIL.

The chain recombines TRBV18 with TRBJ1-6, with 7 bases matching TRBD1. V gave up 4 bases and J gave up 10 bases; unmatched junction bases: 10. CDR3 size: 15 residues. In germline, CDR1 is KGHSH, CDR2 LQKENI. The CDR3 is CASSQGTAGQSPLHF. Written as DNA, the CDR3 is TGTGCCAGCTCACAGGGGACAGCCGGCCAGTCACCCCTCCACTTT.

The chain couples TRBV7-8 to TRBJ1-6; TRBD1 agrees at 7 bases. Per the germline V gene, CDR1 is SGHVS and CDR2 is FQNEAQ. Unmatched junction bases numbered 11, after V lost 5 bases and J lost 1 base. The CDR3 length is 18 residues. The DNA of the CDR3 is TGTGCCAGCAGCACCACGACAGGGTCAAGTTCCTATAATTCACCCCTCCACTTT. This translates into CASSTTTGSSSYNSPLHF.

The CDR3 DNA is TGTGCCACCGGGATCACAGGGGGTGAAACTGAAGCTTTCTTT. Its protein product is CATGITGGETEAFF. The V gene is TRBV10-3, the J gene TRBJ1-1; the match to TRBD1 covers 8 bases. Germline trimming cut 10 bases from V and 5 bases from J; bases unmatched to any gene: 12. The CDR3 is 14 residues long. CDR1 and CDR2 from the germline V gene are ENHRY and SYGVKD.

This chain uses TRBV4-1 with TRBJ1-1; the D is unclear. The V gene lost 1 base and the J gene lost 4 bases, with 7 bases spanning the gap. This CDR3 spans 13 amino acids. Germline CDR1 is MGHRA and CDR2 is YSYEKL. CDR3 DNA sequence: TGCGCCAGCAGCCAAGCCCGGGGCACTGAAGCTTTCTTT. Amino acid sequence: CASSQARGTEAFF.

This clone turned up a few times. V and J are TRBV6-1 and TRBJ2-1; 10 nucleotides match TRBD1. Germline assignment: CDR1 MNHNS and CDR2 SASEGT. Trimming at V came to 10 bases and at J to 12 bases, leaving 12 bases not matched to a gene. This CDR3 spans 13 amino acids. Written as DNA, the CDR3 is TGTGCCACCCTTCCAGTCGGACAGGGGGGGCAGTTCTTC. Residues: CATLPVGQGGQFF.

The chain has TRBV28 and TRBJ2-5; D remains unclear. The closer fit of TRBJ2-7 to the DNA end suggests the J call may be wrong. Germline CDR1 MDHEN, CDR2 SYDVKM. The CDR3 sequence is 15 residues long. CDR3 nucleotides: TGTGCCAGCAGTTTTTCCTCGACACCTTCCTACGAGCAGTACTTC. Translation gives CASSFSSTPSYEQYF.

The chain couples TRBV5-1 to TRBJ2-1, with a tentative D call TRBD1 (5 bases). Germline-derived CDR1 and CDR2 are SGHRS and YFSETQ. The CDR3 loop spans 13 amino acids. Trimming pared 0 bases from V and 5 bases from J, leaving 6 bases between. This CDR3 reads CASSLDRNNEQFF. Written as DNA, the CDR3 is TGCGCCAGCAGCTTGGACAGGAACAATGAGCAGTTCTTC.

The rearrangement uses TRBV4-1 and TRBJ1-1, with 8 bases fitting TRBD1. The CDR3 sequence is 16 residues long. Germline CDR1 is MGHRA and CDR2 is YSYEKL. The V gene end was trimmed by 2 bases and the J gene end by 4 bases; junction bases not matched to a gene: 9. In DNA form, the CDR3 reads TGCGCCAGCAGCCAAAAAACCACAGGGGGAATCACTGAAGCTTTCTTT. The encoded protein is CASSQKTTGGITEAFF.

The DNA for the CDR3 is TGCGCCAGCAGCTTGGAACTAGCGGGGTACAATGAGCAGTTCTTC. This gives the protein CASSLELAGYNEQFF. The chain recombines TRBV5-1 with TRBJ2-1, with 10 positions matching TRBD2. The CDR3 has 15 residues. The junction had 1 base not matched to a gene; V was cut back by 0 bases and J by 4 bases. CDR1 SGHRS and CDR2 YFSETQ come from the germline V gene.

The chain links TRBV7-9 to TRBJ1-1, with D maybe TRBD1 (5 bases). Germline V gives CDR1 SEHNR, CDR2 FQNEAQ (reference sequence). V lost 1 base and J lost 6, with 12 bases in between. This CDR3 region has 14 residues. The CDR3 nucleotides are TGTGCCAGCAGCTTAGATCCGGGGGAGGCTGAAGCTTTCTTT. Residues: CASSLDPGEAEAFF.

The chain carries TRBV7-2 and TRBJ2-7, with 8 bases fitting TRBD1. The J segment lost 6 bases and the V segment lost 2 bases, leaving 6 bases of the junction unmatched. Germline CDR1 reads SGHTA; CDR2 reads FQGNSA. The CDR3 covers 14 residues. This chain's CDR3 is CASSLYGRGPEQYF. CDR3 DNA sequence: TGTGCCAGCAGCTTATACGGCAGGGGGCCCGAGCAGTACTTC.

The chain links TRBV9 to TRBJ2-1, with 10 bases matching TRBD2. The J segment lost 6 bases and the V segment lost 3 bases, leaving 12 bases of the junction unmatched. Germline V gene data show CDR1 as SGDLS and CDR2 as YYNGEE. The CDR3 is made up of 17 amino acids. The CDR3 reads CASSANIKRGGVNEQFF. The CDR3 region has the DNA TGTGCCAGCAGCGCGAACATCAAGCGGGGGGGCGTCAATGAGCAGTTCTTC.

The rearrangement uses TRBV11-2 and TRBJ1-5; 10 nucleotides match TRBD1. The germline CDR1 and CDR2 sequences are SGHAT and FQNNGV. CDR3 size: 14 residues. Trimming removed 3 bases from V and 6 bases from J; junction bases left unmatched: 2. In nucleotides, the CDR3 is TGTGCCAGCAGCTTGGGACAGGGGATTCAGCCCCAGCATTTT. This gives the protein CASSLGQGIQPQHF.

This chain uses TRBV7-2 with TRBJ2-5; 8 bases fit TRBD2. The V and J ends lost 5 bases and 5 bases, in that order; junction bases with no gene match: 4. The CDR3 is 13 residues long. CDR1 and CDR2 from the germline V gene are SGHTA and FQGNSA. The CDR3 DNA is TGTGCCAGCAGCGGAGCGGGGGCGGAGACCCAGTACTTC. Amino acids: CASSGAGAETQYF. The full variable domain, completed using reference TRBV7-2 and TRBJ2-5, is GAGVSQSPSNKVTEKGKDVELRCDPISGHTALYWYRQSLGQGLEFLIYFQGNSAPDKSGLPSDRFSAERTGGSVSTLTIQRTQQEDSAVYLCASSGAGAETQYFGPGTRLLVL.